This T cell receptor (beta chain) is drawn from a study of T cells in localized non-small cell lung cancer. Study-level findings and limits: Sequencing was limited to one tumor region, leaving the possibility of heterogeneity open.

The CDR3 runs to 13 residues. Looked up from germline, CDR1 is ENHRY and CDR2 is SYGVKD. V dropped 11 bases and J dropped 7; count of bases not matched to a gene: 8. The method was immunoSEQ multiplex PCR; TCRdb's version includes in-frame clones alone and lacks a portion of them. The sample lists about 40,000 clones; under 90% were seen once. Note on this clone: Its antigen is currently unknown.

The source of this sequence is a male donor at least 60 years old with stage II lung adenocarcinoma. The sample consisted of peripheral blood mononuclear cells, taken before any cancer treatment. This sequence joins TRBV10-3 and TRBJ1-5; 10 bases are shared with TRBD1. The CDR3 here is CASGTGEGQPQHF. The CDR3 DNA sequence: TGTGCCTCAGGGACAGGGGAGGGCCAGCCCCAGCATTTT.